This passage covers 4 T cell receptor beta chains from one sample sequenced in a study of T cell responses to AZD1222 COVID-19 vaccine. Here immunoSEQ multiplex PCR was the method, and the copy in TCRdb shows in-frame clones only, minus some. The data contain about 150,000 clones, roughly nine tenths of them singletons. This sample comprised peripheral blood, obtained on day 0 of AZD1222 vaccination. Receptors were obtained from an adult in good health.

V usage is TRBV7-3 and J usage is TRBJ2-2, with a possible D match to TRBD2 (5 bases). Germline assignment: CDR1 SGHTA and CDR2 FQGTGA. The CDR3 is made up of 16 amino acids. Trimming took 5 bases from V and 4 from J, leaving 17 bases between them. CDR3: CASSRTSSFGTGELFF. CDR3 coding DNA: TGTGCCAGCAGCCGCACTAGTAGTTTCGGCACCGGGGAGCTGTTTTTT.

With regard to this clone: The DNA is omitted, as the CDR3 cannot be located on it reliably, and the CDR3 follows TCRdb's listing. The rearrangement joins TRBV29-1 to TRBJ1-2. The CDR3 spans 12 amino acids, including both terminal residues. CDR1 is SQVTM and CDR2 is ANQGSEA in the germline V gene. This chain's CDR3 is CSVGEGVARGTF.

The chain combines TRBV7-6 with TRBJ1-6; a possible D gene is TRBD1 (5 bases). This CDR3 has 15 residues. Germline lookup yields CDR1 SGHVS and CDR2 FNYEAQ. Trimming shortened V by 1 base and J by 9 bases, and 13 bases separated the two germline ends. This chain's CDR3 is CASSLVSGLGSPLHF. The CDR3 coding sequence is TGTGCCAGCAGCTTAGTTTCAGGGCTGGGTTCACCCCTCCACTTT.

The chain is built from TRBV7-8 and TRBJ2-3; tentative D call: TRBD1 (5 bases). The germline V gene encodes CDR1 SGHVS and CDR2 FQNEAQ. The CDR3 has 16 residues. V was clipped by 5 bases and J by 0 bases, with 15 bases between them. CDR3 nucleotides: TGTGCCAGCAGCCCTAGGGGCGGTCCTAGCACAGATACGCAGTATTTT. Amino acids: CASSPRGGPSTDTQYF.